The 21 T cell receptor beta chains below all came from one sample that was sequenced in a study of T cell responses to AZD1222 COVID-19 vaccine. Libraries were prepared by immunoSEQ multiplex PCR; TCRdb keeps only in-frame clonotypes and omits some of them. The sample consists of over 90,000 clones, about 87% of them appearing once. Source: peripheral blood, taken on day 0 of AZD1222 vaccination. The source is an adult in good health.

The CDR3 spells CASRDVGGGNQPQHF. The CDR3 DNA follows: TGTGCCAGTAGGGATGTAGGGGGAGGCAATCAGCCCCAGCATTTT. This chain uses TRBV19 with TRBJ1-5, with D maybe TRBD1 (6 bases). Per the germline V gene, CDR1 is LNHDA and CDR2 is SQIVND (reference sequence). V dropped 6 bases and J dropped 2 bases, with 14 bases sitting between them. CDR3 length equals 15 residues.

The rearrangement uses TRBV10-2 and TRBJ1-2; D ambiguous. Trimming cost V 6 bases and J 4 bases, with 18 bases left between them. The CDR3 runs 15 residues. Germline V gene data show CDR1 as WSHSY and CDR2 as SAAADI. The CDR3 here is CASSGPFSLVYGYTF. CDR3 nucleotide sequence: TGCGCCAGCAGCGGTCCTTTTTCCTTAGTCTATGGCTACACCTTC.

The chain joins TRBV6-6 to TRBJ2-3, with 8 bases aligning to TRBD2. This CDR3 spans 14 amino acids. Germline V gene data show CDR1 as MNHNY and CDR2 as SVGAGI (reference sequence). V was pared by 6 bases and J by 1 base, with 3 bases of the junction left unmatched. This CDR3 reads CASRKTSGTDTQYF. CDR3 bases: TGTGCCAGCAGAAAGACTAGCGGCACAGATACGCAGTATTTT.

The V call is TRBV11-3, the J call TRBJ2-3; D not resolved. Looked up from germline, CDR1 is SGHNT and CDR2 is YENEEA. The CDR3 consists of 14 residues. The V and J ends lost 3 bases and 2 bases respectively, with 9 bases between them. The CDR3 protein is CASSFGPATDTQYF. The DNA of the CDR3 is TGTGCCAGCAGCTTTGGCCCCGCCACAGATACGCAGTATTTT. The full variable domain, with the rest looked up from reference TRBV11-3 and TRBJ2-3, is EAGVVQSPRYKIIEKKQPVAFWCNPISGHNTLYWYLQNLGQGPELLIRYENEEAVDDSQLPKDRFSAERLKGVDSTLKIQPAELGDSAVYLCASSFGPATDTQYFGPGTRLTVL.

This chain joins TRBV28 and TRBJ2-7; 13 nucleotides align to TRBD2. The V segment lost 3 bases and the J segment 3 bases; nucleotides outside the gene matches: 2. Per the germline V gene, CDR1 is MDHEN and CDR2 is SYDVKM. CDR3 size: 15 residues. DNA for the CDR3: TGTGCCAGCAGTTTCGGGACTAGCGGGGACTACGAGCAGTACTTC. Protein product: CASSFGTSGDYEQYF.

The chain combines TRBV28 with TRBJ1-2; no definite D call. The CDR3 contains 15 residues. The germline V and J ends were trimmed by 3 bases and 7 bases, with 18 bases remaining between them. The germline CDR1 and CDR2 sequences are MDHEN and SYDVKM. In DNA, the CDR3 is TGTGCCAGCAGTTTCGAGTTTCCTAAGGAGTCTGGCTACACCTTC. The encoded protein is CASSFEFPKESGYTF.

V is TRBV20-1 and J is TRBJ1-2, with D possibly TRBD1 on 6 matching bases. V shed 5 bases and J shed 7 bases, with 11 bases lying between them. The V gene's germline CDR1 is DFQATT and CDR2 SNEGSKA (reference sequence). This CDR3 has 11 residues. The CDR3 sequence is CSAPTGSGYTF. The CDR3 region has the DNA TGCAGTGCTCCTACAGGGAGTGGCTACACCTTC.

This rearrangement joins TRBV10-3 to TRBJ1-4; D is unresolved. The V and J ends lost 5 bases and 3 bases respectively, with 10 bases between them. The CDR3 has 14 residues. The germline CDR1 and CDR2 sequences are ENHRY and SYGVKD. CDR3 sequence: CAISSSGANEKLFF. In DNA, the CDR3 is TGTGCCATCAGTAGCTCGGGTGCTAATGAAAAACTGTTTTTT.

The chain couples TRBV5-6 to TRBJ2-3, with unresolved D. This CDR3 is built from 15 residues. The ends were cut back, 6 bases at V and 0 bases at J, with 14 bases in the middle. Germline loops: CDR1 SGHDT, CDR2 YYEEEE. CDR3 sequence reads: CASTLRVISTDTQYF. In nucleotides, the CDR3 is TGTGCCAGCACCCTAAGGGTGATTAGCACAGATACGCAGTATTTT. Using reference TRBV5-6 and TRBJ2-3 for the parts outside the CDR3, the full variable domain is DAGVTQSPTHLIKTRGQQVTLRCSPKSGHDTVSWYQQALGQGPQFIFQYYEEEERQRGNFPDRFSGHQFPNYSSELNVNALLLGDSALYLCASTLRVISTDTQYFGPGTRLTVL.

V usage is TRBV6-2 or TRBV6-3 and J usage is TRBJ1-4; D ambiguous. The CDR3 has 14 residues. The germline V gene encodes CDR1 MNHEY and CDR2 SVGEGT. V was pared by 3 bases and J by 8 bases, with 13 bases between. CDR3 DNA sequence: TGTGCCAGCAGTTATTTAGGGTCGGCGGAAAAACTGTTTTTT. It translates to CASSYLGSAEKLFF.

The rearrangement links TRBV5-3 to TRBJ1-3; TRBD1 aligns across 7 bases. TRBV5-3 is recorded as an ORF, its role being uncertain. CDR3 length equals 15 residues. The V and J ends lost 4 bases and 0 bases, in that order; junction bases with no gene match: 4. CDR3 nucleotide sequence: TGTGCCAGAAGCCCTCGGGACAGCTCTGGAAACACCATATATTTT. Translation: CARSPRDSSGNTIYF.

The chain couples TRBV5-4 to TRBJ1-2; D perhaps matches TRBD1 (5 bases). The CDR3 has 12 residues. Trimming took off 4 bases at V and 4 bases at J, with 8 bases between the two ends. The germline V gene encodes CDR1 SGHNT and CDR2 YYREEE (reference sequence). The CDR3 reads CASSQDSYGYTF. CDR3 nucleotide sequence: TGTGCCAGCAGCCAAGACAGCTATGGCTACACCTTC.

CDR3 amino acids: CASGQVLDEQYF. The CDR3 DNA reads TGTGCCAGCGGACAGGTTCTTGACGAGCAGTACTTC. The chain carries TRBV28 and TRBJ2-7; 7 bases agree with TRBD1. With V trimmed by 8 bases and J by 5 bases, 6 bases remained unmatched. The CDR3 is 12 residues long. CDR1 and CDR2 from the germline V gene are MDHEN and SYDVKM.

The gene calls are TRBV6-5 and TRBJ2-5; D unclear. The CDR3 sequence is 13 residues long. Germline V gene lookup returns CDR1 MNHEY and CDR2 SVGAGI. The V gene lost 0 bases and the J gene lost 0 bases, with 2 bases spanning the gap. The CDR3 coding sequence is TGTGCCAGCAGTTACTCGTACCAAGAGACCCAGTACTTC. This translates into CASSYSYQETQYF.

The V and J genes are TRBV7-2 and TRBJ1-6, with unresolved D. V dropped 4 bases and J dropped 2 bases, with 0 bases sitting between them. Germline-derived CDR1 and CDR2 are SGHTA and FQGNSA. The CDR3 is 12 residues long. CDR3 in DNA: TGTGCCAGCAGCTCCTATAATTCACCCCTCCACTTT. It is translated as CASSSYNSPLHF.

The V gene is TRBV7-6, the J gene TRBJ2-3; 8 bases fit TRBD2. V lost 1 base, J lost 1 base, and 4 bases stayed unmatched. This CDR3 contains 16 residues. Germline CDR1 and CDR2: SGHVS and FNYEAQ. CDR3 nucleotides: TGTGCCAGCAGCTTAGTGGCAGCGGGAGGCACAGATACGCAGTATTTT. This translates into CASSLVAAGGTDTQYF. The full variable domain, its missing parts supplied by reference TRBV7-6 and TRBJ2-3, is GAGVSQSPRYKVTKRGQDVALRCDPISGHVSLYWYRQALGQGPEFLTYFNYEAQQDKSGLPNDRFSAERPEGSISTLTIQRTEQRDSAMYRCASSLVAAGGTDTQYFGPGTRLTVL.

The gene calls are TRBV27 and TRBJ2-2; D is tentatively TRBD1 or TRBD2 (5 bases each). The V and J ends lost 2 bases and 4 bases respectively, with 11 bases between them. The CDR3 totals 15 residues. Germline V gives CDR1 MNHEY, CDR2 SMNVEV (reference sequence). The CDR3 protein is CASSLRQGVTGELFF. Here the CDR3 DNA reads TGTGCCAGCAGTTTAAGGCAGGGAGTCACCGGGGAGCTGTTTTTT.

V gene TRBV3-1 (or the pseudogene TRBV3-2) combines with J gene TRBJ2-1, with TRBD1 identical over 8 bases. CDR1 is LGHDT, CDR2 YNNKEL, per germline (reference sequence). The length of the CDR3 is 16 residues. The J segment lost 2 bases and the V segment lost 4 bases, leaving 7 bases of the junction unmatched. This chain's CDR3 is CASSLGTGFTYNEQFF. CDR3 in DNA: TGTGCCAGCAGCCTTGGGACAGGATTTACCTACAATGAGCAGTTCTTC.

The chain links TRBV19 to TRBJ2-2; 9 bases align to TRBD2. Trimming took 2 bases from V and 4 from J; bases not matched to a gene: 2. The CDR3 length is 15 residues. Germline lookup yields CDR1 LNHDA and CDR2 SQIVND (reference sequence). The chain's CDR3 is CASSINSGGTGELFF. The CDR3 coding sequence is TGTGCCAGTAGTATAAATAGCGGGGGCACCGGGGAGCTGTTTTTT. The whole variable domain, filled in from reference TRBV19 and TRBJ2-2, reads DGGITQSPKYLFRKEGQNVTLSCEQNLNHDAMYWYRQDPGQGLRLIYYSQIVNDFQKGDIAEGYSVSREKKESFPLTVTSAQKNPTAFYLCASSINSGGTGELFFGEGSRLTVL.

This rearrangement joins TRBV4-3 to TRBJ1-3; 8 bases map to TRBD1. The CDR3 runs to 16 residues. The junction had 2 bases not matched to a gene; V was cut back by 1 base and J by 0 bases. CDR1 LGHNA and CDR2 YSLEER come from the germline V gene. CDR3 protein: CASSQAQGGSGNTIYF. The CDR3 DNA reads as TGCGCCAGCAGCCAAGCACAGGGGGGCTCTGGAAACACCATATATTTT.

The genes are TRBV11-3 and TRBJ1-4; maybe TRBD1 (6 bases). The CDR3 runs 14 residues. The V gene's germline CDR1 is SGHNT and CDR2 YENEEA. Trimming shortened V by 5 bases and J by 7 bases, and 14 bases separated the two germline ends. CDR3 sequence reads: CASSLRGGAEKLFF. The CDR3 nucleotides are TGTGCCAGCAGCCTGCGTGGGGGGGCTGAAAAACTGTTTTTT.